A single sample gave rise to the 12 T cell receptor beta chains below, sequenced in a study of identical twins. TCRdb independently ran MiXCR on the 5' RACE reads; one entry per CDR3 protein. Of around 480,000 distinct CDR3 sequences listed, roughly an eighth are singletons. The same data also went into a second study, on yellow fever vaccine responses in identical twins.

Sequencing was done on a sample of CD4+ T cells sorted from blood. Receptor source: a woman between 18 and 29 years old in good health.

The chain has TRBV10-3 and TRBJ1-1; D unclear. The germline gives CDR1 ENHRY, CDR2 SYGVKD. V shed 1 base and J shed 1 base, with 4 bases lying between them. The length of the CDR3 is 13 residues. As DNA, the CDR3 is TGTGCCATCAGTGAGTTTGGGAACACTGAAGCTTTCTTT. Translation: CAISEFGNTEAFF.

This chain links TRBV30 with TRBJ2-1, with D maybe TRBD2 (5 bases). Trimming left V 2 bases short and J 7 bases short, with 18 bases between. The CDR3 totals 15 residues. The V gene's germline CDR1 is GTSNPN and CDR2 SVGIG (reference sequence). The CDR3 nucleotides read TGTGCCTGGAGTCCGGGAACAAAAACAGTGAATGAGCAGTTCTTC. Residues: CAWSPGTKTVNEQFF.

CDR3 sequence reads: CASSFRGSGSRSTDTQYF. CDR3 DNA sequence: TGTGCCAGCAGTTTTCGGGGTAGCGGGAGCCGTAGCACAGATACGCAGTATTTT. V and J are TRBV27 and TRBJ2-3; 9 nucleotides align to TRBD2. The CDR3 sequence is 18 residues long. Germline CDR1 MNHEY, CDR2 SMNVEV (reference sequence). The V and J ends lost 3 bases and 0 bases, in that order; junction bases with no gene match: 10.

This clonotype was recorded many times. The V gene is TRBV5-1, the J gene TRBJ2-7; D unclear. The V end lost 4 bases, the J end lost 0 bases, and 8 bases lay between the germline ends. Germline-derived CDR1 and CDR2 are SGHRS and YFSETQ. There are 13 residues in the CDR3. CDR3 coding DNA: TGCGCCAGCAGCCCCTCCTACTCCTACGAGCAGTACTTC. It codes for CASSPSYSYEQYF.

This clonotype was seen more than once but under ten times. This chain joins TRBV30 and TRBJ1-4; D is ambiguous. Germline V CDR1 and CDR2: GTSNPN, SVGIG (reference sequence). The CDR3 contains 12 residues. This CDR3 reads CVMGSDNEKLFF. The CDR3, as DNA: TGTGTAATGGGGTCAGACAATGAAAAACTGTTTTTT.

The count of this clonotype is one. The chain combines TRBV28 with TRBJ2-7, with D hard to call. CDR3 length equals 14 residues. V lost 4 bases and J 4 bases, leaving 14 bases between the germline ends. Germline V gives CDR1 MDHEN, CDR2 SYDVKM. The CDR3 protein is CASSSPELIYEQYF. As DNA, the CDR3 is TGTGCCAGCAGTTCTCCGGAACTAATTTACGAGCAGTACTTC.

This clonotype was recorded a few times. This chain connects TRBV3-1 to TRBJ1-1; D unclear. The germline gives CDR1 LGHDT, CDR2 YNNKEL (reference sequence). This CDR3 has 15 amino acids. V dropped 4 bases and J dropped 0 bases, with 12 bases sitting between them. CDR3 residues: CASSPKTLMNTEAFF. The CDR3 nucleotides are TGTGCCAGCAGCCCAAAAACTCTAATGAACACTGAAGCTTTCTTT.

The J gene is TRBJ2-3, the V gene TRBV11-2; D ambiguous. The CDR3 spans 15 residues. Trimming stripped 0 bases from V and 0 bases from J, with 7 bases between. In germline, CDR1 is SGHAT, CDR2 FQNNGV. CDR3 in DNA: TGTGCCAGCAGCTTAGATGGCGAAAGCACAGATACGCAGTATTTT. It is translated as CASSLDGESTDTQYF.

Only a few counts were recorded for this clonotype. V is TRBV10-2 and J is TRBJ1-2; D gene uncertain. The V end lost 0 bases, the J end lost 2 bases, and 16 bases lay between the germline ends. The germline gives CDR1 WSHSY, CDR2 SAAADI. The CDR3 covers 17 residues. CDR3 sequence (DNA): TGCGCCAGCAGTGAGTCGCGGGCCCCCGGCGGGAACTATGGCTACACCTTC. This codes for CASSESRAPGGNYGYTF.

This clonotype appeared a few times. This chain links TRBV14 with TRBJ2-4; no reliable D call. The CDR3 spans 12 residues. The V and J ends lost 1 base and 13 bases respectively, with 11 bases between them. Germline-derived CDR1 and CDR2 are SGHDN and FVKESK. The CDR3 is CASSQAHDRQYF. Here the CDR3 DNA reads TGTGCCAGCAGCCAAGCGCACGACCGCCAGTACTTC.

The chain is built from TRBV7-2 and TRBJ2-7; D is uncertain. The CDR3 covers 15 residues. V was pared by 6 bases and J by 0 bases, with 15 bases between. The V gene's germline CDR1 is SGHTA and CDR2 FQGNSA. CDR3 DNA sequence: TGTGCCAGCAGTTATCAAATCCGTCCCTCCTACGAGCAGTACTTC. Translation: CASSYQIRPSYEQYF.

V usage is TRBV5-6 and J usage is TRBJ2-3; TRBD2 matches at 11 bases. The ends lost 3 bases at V and 0 bases at J; junction bases unmatched: 6. The CDR3 covers 17 residues. Germline assignment: CDR1 SGHDT and CDR2 YYEEEE. The chain's CDR3 is CASSSLSGRDSTDTQYF. In DNA form, the CDR3 reads TGTGCCAGCAGCTCCCTTAGCGGGAGGGACAGCACAGATACGCAGTATTTT.